These 23 T cell receptor beta chains originate from one sample sequenced in a study of T-cell reconstitution after alpha-beta-depleted transplantation in children. Construction of the TCRbeta library involved unique molecular identifiers. TCRdb processed the PCR reads anew with MiXCR; each CDR3 protein has one entry. Of some 840,000 distinct CDR3 sequences in the sample, roughly 15% are singletons; the top ten hold about 5%. Sequenced material: PBMCs, mostly from graft donor cells, taken 360 days after TCRalphabeta/CD19-depleted stem cell transplant. These receptors were collected from a male patient between 10 and 17 years old who had a stem cell transplant for acute lymphoblastic leukemia, so the T cells may come from the graft donor.

The rearrangement uses TRBV10-3 and TRBJ2-2, with D possibly TRBD2 on 5 matching bases. CDR1 and CDR2 from the germline V gene are ENHRY and SYGVKD. The CDR3 contains 13 residues. The V end lost 4 bases, the J end lost 7 bases, and 10 bases lay between the germline ends. The CDR3 here is CAISVSRGGELFF. The CDR3 nucleotides read TGTGCCATCAGTGTTAGCCGGGGCGGGGAGCTGTTTTTT.

The V gene is TRBV5-1, the J gene TRBJ1-2; D is undetermined. Germline V lookup: CDR1 SGHRS, CDR2 YFSETQ. The CDR3 sequence is 13 residues long. The ends were cut back, 0 bases at V and 8 bases at J, with 11 bases in the middle. CDR3 DNA sequence: TGCGCCAGCAGCTTGGAAGCCGGTAGAGGCTACACCTTC. It specifies CASSLEAGRGYTF.

This clonotype was counted at least ten times. CDR3 residues: CASSFYGDLNQPQHF. Here the CDR3 DNA reads TGCGCCAGCAGCTTTTATGGGGACCTTAATCAGCCCCAGCATTTT. The chain links TRBV5-1 to TRBJ1-5, with D perhaps matching TRBD1 (5 bases). The V and J ends lost 2 bases and 4 bases respectively, with 13 bases between them. CDR1 and CDR2 from the germline V gene are SGHRS and YFSETQ. CDR3 length: 15 amino acids.

The chain employs TRBV15 and TRBJ2-7, with D tentatively TRBD2 (5 bases). This CDR3 has 14 residues. V was pared by 5 bases and J by 4 bases, with 15 bases between. Germline V lookup: CDR1 LNHNV, CDR2 YYDKDF (reference sequence). The CDR3 DNA sequence: TGTGCCACCAGCGCCCGCACACTAGATTACGAGCAGTACTTC. Protein sequence: CATSARTLDYEQYF.

The chain employs TRBV10-3 and TRBJ2-3; 12 nucleotides line up with TRBD2. The CDR3 covers 15 residues. Germline CDR1 is ENHRY and CDR2 is SYGVKD. V shed 2 bases and J 3 bases; nucleotides not matched to a gene: 0. CDR3 region: CAISEGTSGTDTQYF. DNA of the CDR3: TGTGCCATCAGTGAGGGGACTAGCGGGACAGATACGCAGTATTTT.

The J gene is TRBJ2-7, the V gene TRBV5-1, with D perhaps matching TRBD1 (6 bases). The CDR3 covers 12 residues. V lost 5 bases, J lost 5 bases, and 11 bases lay in between. Germline loops: CDR1 SGHRS, CDR2 YFSETQ. The CDR3 DNA sequence: TGCGCCAGCAGAAGAAACAGGGACGAGCAGTACTTC. Protein product: CASRRNRDEQYF.

This chain connects TRBV5-1 to TRBJ1-5; D not resolved. The germline gives CDR1 SGHRS, CDR2 YFSETQ. The CDR3 length is 15 residues. Trimming cost V 0 bases and J 5 bases, with 12 bases left between them. The CDR3 sequence: CASSLDDPRDQPQHF. The DNA for the CDR3 is TGCGCCAGCAGCTTGGACGATCCCCGGGATCAGCCCCAGCATTTT.

This clonotype was recorded a few times. CDR3 loop: CASSQRLQGNQETQYF. In DNA, the CDR3 is TGCGCCAGCAGCCAACGGTTACAGGGTAACCAAGAGACCCAGTACTTC. The V gene is TRBV4-1, the J gene TRBJ2-5; D perhaps matches TRBD1 (6 bases). The germline CDR1 and CDR2 sequences are MGHRA and YSYEKL. CDR3 size: 16 residues. Trimming removed 2 bases at V and 0 bases at J, with 13 bases between.

This clonotype appeared a few times. This chain connects TRBV7-8 to TRBJ2-7, with 7 bases lining up with TRBD1. Germline V gives CDR1 SGHVS, CDR2 FQNEAQ. J gave up 3 bases and V 1 base, and 3 bases lay outside the gene matches. This CDR3 has 14 amino acids. CDR3 sequence: CASSLVTGHYEQYF. The CDR3 region has the DNA TGTGCCAGCAGCTTAGTGACAGGGCACTACGAGCAGTACTTC.

The chain combines TRBV7-8 with TRBJ2-2, with 8 bases matching TRBD2. After removal of 3 bases from V and 6 bases from J, the junction contained 18 bases not matched to a gene. The germline CDR1 and CDR2 sequences are SGHVS and FQNEAQ. The length of the CDR3 is 19 residues. In nucleotides, the CDR3 is TGTGCCAGCAGCTTTTCCCCGCGGGGGGCGTCAAAAATCCCCGGGGAGCTGTTTTTT. Protein sequence: CASSFSPRGASKIPGELFF.

This clonotype was seen ten or more times. V usage is TRBV5-1 and J usage is TRBJ2-3; the match to TRBD2 covers 9 bases. The CDR3 is 15 amino acids. With 3 bases clipped from V and 3 bases from J, the junction kept 5 bases outside the gene matches. Germline CDR1 SGHRS, CDR2 YFSETQ. As DNA, the CDR3 is TGCGCCAGCAGCTCTGCGGGAGGGAAGACAGATACGCAGTATTTT. Translated, it gives CASSSAGGKTDTQYF. Together with reference TRBV5-1 and TRBJ2-3, the CDR3 gives the full variable domain: KAGVTQTPRYLIKTRGQQVTLSCSPISGHRSVSWYQQTPGQGLQFLFEYFSETQRNKGNFPGRFSGRQFSNSRSEMNVSTLELGDSALYLCASSSAGGKTDTQYFGPGTRLTVL.

The chain combines TRBV7-3 with TRBJ2-3; D call uncertain. The CDR3 length is 15 residues. Trimming shortened V by 2 bases and J by 3 bases, and 12 bases separated the two germline ends. CDR1 is SGHTA and CDR2 is FQGTGA in the germline V gene. The CDR3 DNA sequence: TGTGCCAGCAGCTTAGTAGGCCTGAGAACAGATACGCAGTATTTT. It encodes CASSLVGLRTDTQYF.

This clonotype was recorded a few times. This chain links TRBV4-1 with TRBJ1-1; the D gene is possibly TRBD1 (5 bases). Germline V gives CDR1 MGHRA, CDR2 YSYEKL. The CDR3 covers 17 residues. Trimming removed 0 bases from V and 3 bases from J, with 17 bases in between. CDR3 amino acids: CASSQESVGPQYTEAFF. Written as DNA, the CDR3 is TGCGCCAGCAGCCAAGAGTCCGTGGGACCCCAATACACTGAAGCTTTCTTT.

V and J are TRBV6-5 and TRBJ1-1, with TRBD1 as a possible D gene (5 bases). The CDR3 totals 14 residues. The V end was cut by 2 bases, the J end by 1 base, with 8 bases between. The germline gives CDR1 MNHEY, CDR2 SVGAGI. Here the CDR3 reads CASSYGDRNTEAFF. The CDR3 region has the DNA TGTGCCAGCAGTTACGGGGACCGGAACACTGAAGCTTTCTTT.

Comments on this clonotype: One junction end disagrees with the germline gene, perhaps due to a read error. The rearrangement links TRBV3-1 to TRBJ2-6; perhaps TRBD1 as D (5 bases). CDR1 and CDR2 (germline): LGHDT, YNNKEL (reference sequence). The CDR3 consists of 17 residues. The CDR3 here is CACSQRYRLSGANVLTF. As DNA, the CDR3 is TGTGCCTGCAGCCAAAGGTACAGGCTTTCTGGGGCCAACGTCCTGACTTTC.

The chain uses TRBV20-1 and TRBJ2-7; 10 bases are shared with TRBD2. The germline gives CDR1 DFQATT, CDR2 SNEGSKA (reference sequence). V lost 1 base to trimming and J lost 4 bases; unmatched junction nucleotides: 4. This CDR3 has 14 amino acids. DNA of the CDR3: TGCAGTGCTAGAGGGGGGACTAGCGAGTACGAGCAGTACTTC. The encoded protein is CSARGGTSEYEQYF.

Only a few counts were recorded for this clonotype. The rearrangement uses TRBV6-5 and TRBJ2-7; TRBD2 matches 7 bases. The length of the CDR3 is 15 residues. V shed 0 bases and J 3 bases; nucleotides not matched to a gene: 5. The germline V gene encodes CDR1 MNHEY and CDR2 SVGAGI. The chain's CDR3 is CASSYSQGGSYEQYF. The CDR3 nucleotides are TGTGCCAGCAGTTACTCGCAAGGCGGGAGCTACGAGCAGTACTTC.

This clonotype has more than one count but fewer than ten. The chain links TRBV2 to TRBJ1-5; tentative D call: TRBD1 (5 bases). Germline V gene data show CDR1 as SNHLY and CDR2 as FYNNEI. CDR3 length equals 14 residues. V was cut by 9 bases and J by 0 bases, with 12 bases left in between. CDR3 loop: CARGTEYSNQPQHF. The CDR3 coding sequence is TGTGCCAGGGGGACGGAGTATAGCAATCAGCCCCAGCATTTT.

The CDR3: CASRILDEQFF. The CDR3 DNA follows: TGTGCCAGCAGGATTCTCGATGAGCAGTTCTTC. The rearrangement joins TRBV11-2 to TRBJ2-1; D unclear. Germline lookup yields CDR1 SGHAT and CDR2 FQNNGV. This CDR3 is built from 11 residues. The V and J ends lost 6 bases and 8 bases respectively, with 8 bases between them.

The chain carries TRBV2 and TRBJ2-2, with 9 bases identical to TRBD2. Germline loops: CDR1 SNHLY, CDR2 FYNNEI. The J segment lost 5 bases and the V segment lost 6 bases, leaving 4 bases of the junction unmatched. The CDR3 has 14 residues. CDR3 residues: CASRETSGTGELFF. The CDR3 DNA sequence: TGTGCCAGCAGAGAGACTAGCGGTACCGGGGAGCTGTTTTTT.

This clonotype was observed at least ten times. The V and J genes are TRBV18 and TRBJ2-1, with TRBD2 as a possible D gene (5 bases). The CDR3 loop spans 17 amino acids. Germline CDR1 and CDR2: KGHSH and LQKENI. Trimming shortened V by 3 bases and J by 8 bases, and 23 bases separated the two germline ends. The CDR3 sequence: CASSPQPDGVQWDEQFF. DNA for the CDR3: TGTGCCAGCTCACCGCAACCGGACGGGGTTCAGTGGGATGAGCAGTTCTTC.

This clonotype was counted a few times. The chain uses TRBV29-1 and TRBJ1-2, with D unclear. This CDR3 has 11 amino acids. Trimming removed 4 bases at V and 4 bases at J, with 7 bases between. Germline V gives CDR1 SQVTM, CDR2 ANQGSEA. The CDR3 DNA reads TGCAGCGTTGTAATAGCCTATGGCTACACCTTC. It translates to CSVVIAYGYTF.

This clonotype was detected only a few times. V usage is TRBV7-3 and J usage is TRBJ2-2, with TRBD2 matching 9 bases. The CDR3 runs 15 residues. The J segment lost 7 bases and the V segment lost 1 base, leaving 4 bases of the junction unmatched. Germline-derived CDR1 and CDR2 are SGHTA and FQGTGA. The CDR3 DNA reads TGTGCCAGCAGCTTAATCGTAGCGGGAGACGGGGAGCTGTTTTTT. Its protein is CASSLIVAGDGELFF.